The 21 T cell receptor beta chains given below trace back to one sample, sequenced in a study of T cells in Graves' hyperthyroidism and ophthalmopathy. From RNA transcripts, TCR beta CDR3 regions were amplified. HTBI primers were the set used in a first-round RT-PCR of the TCR CDR3. TCRdb analysed the multiplex PCR reads with MiXCR anew, one entry per CDR3 protein. The profile covers around 690,000 distinct CDR3 sequences, with roughly 17% appearing a single time and 15% to 18% taken by the ten largest. Material for sequencing was blood. Receptor source: a man in his forties or fifties with Graves' hyperthyroidism.

In this sample, this clonotype turned up many times. This sequence joins TRBV5-1 and TRBJ2-3, with 8 bases aligning to TRBD1. The V gene's germline CDR1 is SGHRS and CDR2 YFSETQ. The CDR3 length is 17 residues. Losses at the gene ends were 4 bases for V and 5 bases for J; bases not matched to a gene: 15. The chain's CDR3 is CASSLFAGGFSEDTQYF. For the CDR3, the DNA is TGCGCCAGCAGCCTCTTTGCAGGGGGCTTCTCGGAAGATACGCAGTATTTT.

This clonotype showed up many times. The chain uses TRBV28 and TRBJ1-4, with TRBD1 identical over 7 bases. Germline V lookup: CDR1 MDHEN, CDR2 SYDVKM. Unmatched junction bases numbered 9, after V lost 3 bases and J lost 2 bases. CDR3 length: 17 residues. The chain's CDR3 is CASSFFKGARTNEKLFF. CDR3 bases: TGTGCCAGCAGTTTTTTTAAGGGGGCAAGGACTAATGAAAAACTGTTTTTT.

This chain uses TRBV6-5 with TRBJ2-1; no firm D call. V lost 1 base and J 8 bases, leaving 9 bases between the germline ends. Per the germline V gene, CDR1 is MNHEY and CDR2 is SVGAGI. The CDR3 has 13 amino acids. The CDR3 sequence: CASSYFRIDEQFF. Here the CDR3 DNA reads TGTGCCAGCAGTTACTTCCGAATCGATGAGCAGTTCTTC.

This clonotype showed up many times. The V call is TRBV28, the J call TRBJ2-3; 7 positions match TRBD1. Germline V gene data show CDR1 as MDHEN and CDR2 as SYDVKM. The CDR3 length is 18 residues. V gave up 2 bases and J gave up 2 bases; unmatched junction bases: 13. CDR3 amino acids: CASSLPPTSGQPTDTQYF. The CDR3 nucleotides read TGTGCCAGCAGTTTACCTCCAACCTCGGGACAGCCCACAGATACGCAGTATTTT.

The CDR3 coding sequence is TGTGCCAGCAGCCGCGGAGGGGGCGCAGACACTGAAGCTTTCTTT. Translating it yields CASSRGGGADTEAFF. The chain is built from TRBV3-1 and TRBJ1-1; 7 bases align to TRBD1. The germline V gene has CDR1 LGHDT and CDR2 YNNKEL (reference sequence). V shed 4 bases, J shed 3 bases, and the junction held 8 bases outside the gene matches. This CDR3 is built from 15 residues.

This clonotype was seen ten or more times. V gene TRBV11-2 combines with J gene TRBJ1-1; a possible D gene is TRBD1 (6 bases). V lost 2 bases, J lost 7 bases, and 11 bases lay in between. Germline V gene sequence: CDR1 SGHAT, CDR2 FQNNGV. The CDR3 runs to 13 residues. Here the CDR3 reads CASSLSPGVEAFF. The CDR3 nucleotides are TGTGCCAGCAGCTTATCCCCAGGGGTTGAAGCTTTCTTT.

The chain recombines TRBV20-1 with TRBJ2-7; 9 bases match TRBD2. The CDR3 has 13 amino acids. The ends lost 3 bases at V and 4 bases at J; junction bases unmatched: 4. Germline CDR1 reads DFQATT; CDR2 reads SNEGSKA (reference sequence). The CDR3 nucleotides read TGCAGTGCTAGGACTAGCGGAGCGTACGAGCAGTACTTC. As protein: CSARTSGAYEQYF.

The genes are TRBV19 and TRBJ2-3; 13 bases are a match to TRBD2. CDR3 length: 19 residues. Germline V lookup: CDR1 LNHDA, CDR2 SQIVND (reference sequence). Trimming cost V 5 bases and J 0 bases; bases outside gene matches: 11. The CDR3: CASSPPGLAGLTSTDTQYF. The DNA of the CDR3 is TGTGCCAGTAGTCCACCGGGACTAGCGGGATTAACTAGCACAGATACGCAGTATTTT.

This clonotype was counted ten times or more. J is TRBJ2-1 and V is TRBV6-1; 9 bases are shared with TRBD1. Germline V gene sequence: CDR1 MNHNS, CDR2 SASEGT. The CDR3 has 14 amino acids. V shed 5 bases and J 6 bases; nucleotides not matched to a gene: 5. The CDR3 DNA reads TGTGCCAGCAGTTCCTGGGACAGGGTCAATGAGCAGTTCTTC. This encodes CASSSWDRVNEQFF.

The chain uses TRBV5-1 and TRBJ1-6; 8 positions match TRBD1. Per the germline V gene, CDR1 is SGHRS and CDR2 is YFSETQ. The CDR3 length is 15 residues. V lost 4 bases, J lost 7 bases, and 7 bases stayed unmatched. The DNA of the CDR3 is TGCGCCAGCAGCAAGGAGCGGGACAGGAATTCACCCCTCCACTTT. Its protein is CASSKERDRNSPLHF.

This clonotype was recorded many times. The rearrangement joins TRBV6-1 to TRBJ2-1, with TRBD2 identical over 7 bases. V lost 7 bases, J lost 3 bases, and 9 bases stayed unmatched. There are 15 residues in the CDR3. Looked up from germline, CDR1 is MNHNS and CDR2 is SASEGT. CDR3 DNA sequence: TGTGCCAGCACCCACGGGCGGGAGCGCTACAATGAGCAGTTCTTC. Its translation: CASTHGRERYNEQFF.

The V call is TRBV3-1, the J call TRBJ2-5; D is unclear. The CDR3 loop spans 15 amino acids. Trimming removed 0 bases at V and 1 base at J, with 9 bases between. Germline V gene sequence: CDR1 LGHDT, CDR2 YNNKEL (reference sequence). This CDR3 is CASSQDGVGQETQYF. The DNA for the CDR3 is TGTGCCAGCAGCCAAGATGGCGTCGGCCAAGAGACCCAGTACTTC.

V and J are TRBV12-3 or TRBV12-4 and TRBJ2-1; the match to TRBD2 covers 8 bases. Trimming removed 2 bases from V and 7 bases from J; junction bases left unmatched: 4. This CDR3 region has 14 residues. CDR3 residues: CASSLSGSSNEQFF. The CDR3 DNA reads as TGTGCCAGCAGTTTAAGCGGGAGTAGTAATGAGCAGTTCTTC.

The V and J genes are TRBV3-1 and TRBJ2-2; D call uncertain. V lost 4 bases and J lost 4, with 13 bases in between. This CDR3 region has 15 residues. Germline V CDR1 and CDR2: LGHDT, YNNKEL (reference sequence). In nucleotides, the CDR3 is TGTGCCAGCAGCCTCCAGCAGATGTCCACCGGGGAGCTGTTTTTT. Its translation: CASSLQQMSTGELFF.

V usage is TRBV29-1 and J usage is TRBJ1-1; TRBD1 might be the D (6 bases). CDR1 and CDR2 (germline): SQVTM, ANQGSEA. V lost 4 bases and J 5 bases, leaving 14 bases between the germline ends. This CDR3 comprises 13 residues. The DNA for the CDR3 is TGCAGCGTTGGGGGGGGGCTGGGGACTGAAGCTTTCTTT. Translating gives CSVGGGLGTEAFF.

The rearrangement links TRBV11-2 to TRBJ2-5; maybe TRBD2 (7 bases). The V end was cut by 8 bases, the J end by 3 bases, with 16 bases between. CDR3 length: 14 amino acids. The germline CDR1 and CDR2 sequences are SGHAT and FQNNGV. Here the CDR3 DNA reads TGTGCCAGCCGGACAAGGGGGGGGGAAGAGACCCAGTACTTC. Translation gives CASRTRGGEETQYF.

The chain links TRBV2 to TRBJ2-1; 13 bases are shared with TRBD2. CDR3 length: 16 residues. Germline V gene sequence: CDR1 SNHLY, CDR2 FYNNEI. V lost 5 bases, J lost 10 bases, and 11 bases stayed unmatched. CDR3 protein: CASSFGLAGVPLEQFF. The CDR3 DNA sequence: TGTGCCAGCAGTTTCGGACTAGCGGGAGTCCCTTTGGAGCAGTTCTTC.

As regards this clonotype: With a much larger clone just one base away, this may be a read error. V is TRBV2 and J is TRBJ2-5; D might be TRBD2 (6 bases). The CDR3 is 12 residues long. The germline V gene has CDR1 SNHLY and CDR2 FYNNEI. CDR3 residues: CASRLAQETRYF. In DNA, the CDR3 is TGTGCCAGCAGACTAGCCCAGGAGACCCGGTACTTC.

This clonotype was counted many times. This rearrangement joins TRBV7-2 to TRBJ2-7; 8 bases are shared with TRBD2. Germline CDR1 is SGHTA and CDR2 is FQGNSA. This CDR3 comprises 15 residues. V shed 5 bases, J shed 0 bases, and the junction held 6 bases outside the gene matches. The CDR3, as DNA: TGTGCCAGCAGCCGGTCGGGGGGGAGCTCCTACGAGCAGTACTTC. As protein: CASSRSGGSSYEQYF.

This clonotype was seen only a few times. This chain uses TRBV3-1 with TRBJ1-1; D gene unclear. Germline V gene data show CDR1 as LGHDT and CDR2 as YNNKEL (reference sequence). The germline V and J ends were trimmed by 0 bases and 2 bases, with 4 bases remaining between them. This CDR3 has 13 amino acids. The CDR3 loop reads CASSQEPNTEAFF. Here the CDR3 DNA reads TGTGCCAGCAGCCAAGAACCCAACACTGAAGCTTTCTTT.

This clonotype was picked up many times. The V call is TRBV12-3 or TRBV12-4, the J call TRBJ2-3, with TRBD2 matching over 8 bases. V dropped 5 bases and J dropped 4; count of bases not matched to a gene: 8. This CDR3 has 15 residues. The chain's CDR3 is CASSPSGSRADTQYF. Here the CDR3 DNA reads TGTGCCAGCAGTCCCAGCGGGAGCCGCGCAGATACGCAGTATTTT.